The 18 T cell receptor beta chains in this list originate from one sample, sequenced in a study of spatial heterogeneity in lung cancer. Time point defined: sample taken at primary tumor resection. From tumor, nontumor lung or frozen PBMC, whole RNA was taken unsorted for sequencing. In TCRdb, the 5' RACE reads were re-called with MiXCR into one record per CDR3 protein. The table has 8,100 or so distinct CDR3 sequences, roughly 5.4% seen once. This material consisted of PBMCs, taken at surgery. The receptors shown here come from a male donor with early-stage non-small cell lung cancer.

This clonotype was counted many times. J is TRBJ2-7 and V is TRBV11-2; 7 nucleotides match TRBD1. This CDR3 has 14 amino acids. Trimming at V came to 8 bases and at J to 2 bases, leaving 9 bases not matched to a gene. Germline lookup yields CDR1 SGHAT and CDR2 FQNNGV. CDR3 DNA: TGTGCCAGCGCCCCTCTGACAGGGACCTACGAGCAGTACTTC. It specifies CASAPLTGTYEQYF.

In this sample, this clonotype turned up many times. In DNA form, the CDR3 reads TGCGCCAGCAGCCCCAATGGAGACAATGAGCAGTTCTTC. Translating gives CASSPNGDNEQFF. The V and J genes are TRBV4-1 and TRBJ2-1; D remains ambiguous. The CDR3 sequence is 13 residues long. The ends were cut back, 4 bases at V and 5 bases at J, with 9 bases in the middle. Germline assignment: CDR1 MGHRA and CDR2 YSYEKL.

This clonotype was seen at least ten times. The V and J genes are TRBV29-1 and TRBJ1-3; D may be TRBD1 (6 bases). Trimming took 7 bases from V and 4 from J, leaving 14 bases between them. This CDR3 region has 13 residues. Germline lookup yields CDR1 SQVTM and CDR2 ANQGSEA. The CDR3 loop is CSGGRHGGNTIYF. DNA of the CDR3: TGCAGCGGGGGGCGACATGGAGGAAACACCATATATTTT.

In this sample, this clonotype turned up many times. The rearrangement joins TRBV9 to TRBJ2-1, with a tentative D call TRBD2 (6 bases). Trimming took 2 bases from V and 4 from J, leaving 13 bases between them. The CDR3 is made up of 15 amino acids. Germline CDR1 reads SGDLS; CDR2 reads YYNGEE. CDR3 sequence: CASSVRRDSYNEQFF. In DNA, the CDR3 is TGTGCCAGCAGCGTTCGTCGGGACTCATACAATGAGCAGTTCTTC. The complete variable domain, with remaining parts taken from reference TRBV9 and TRBJ2-1, reads DSGVTQTPKHLITATGQRVTLRCSPRSGDLSVYWYQQSLDQGLQFLIQYYNGEERAKGNILERFSAQQFPDLHSELNLSSLELGDSALYFCASSVRRDSYNEQFFGPGTRLTVL.

This clonotype was observed a handful of times. CDR3 bases: TGCAGCTACTGGTTTTTCTACCCCAATGAGCAGTTCTTC. It encodes CSYWFFYPNEQFF. The J gene is TRBJ2-1, the V gene TRBV29-1, with D uncertain. The germline CDR1 and CDR2 sequences are SQVTM and ANQGSEA. V was shortened by 8 bases and J by 6 bases, with 17 bases between the two germline ends. The CDR3 contains 13 residues.

This clonotype was found many times. J is TRBJ2-7 and V is TRBV7-2, with D possibly TRBD1 on 5 matching bases. This CDR3 is 14 amino acids long. Germline-derived CDR1 and CDR2 are SGHTA and FQGNSA. V shed 4 bases and J shed 1 base, with 11 bases lying between them. CDR3: CASSSSTGSYEQYF. The CDR3 region has the DNA TGTGCCAGCAGCTCAAGTACAGGTTCCTACGAGCAGTACTTC.

At least ten counts were recorded for this clonotype. The chain combines TRBV5-4 with TRBJ2-1; 9 positions match TRBD1. CDR3 length: 14 residues. Germline values: CDR1 SGHNT, CDR2 YYREEE (reference sequence). With 5 bases clipped from V and 5 bases from J, the junction kept 5 bases outside the gene matches. CDR3 amino acids: CASREGTGNNEQFF. The CDR3 DNA is TGTGCCAGCAGGGAGGGGACAGGGAACAATGAGCAGTTCTTC.

In this sample, this clonotype turned up a few times. The chain is built from TRBV10-3 and TRBJ2-3, with TRBD2 identical over 8 bases. Per the germline V gene, CDR1 is ENHRY and CDR2 is SYGVKD. V dropped 10 bases and J dropped 1; count of bases not matched to a gene: 7. The CDR3 contains 14 residues. The DNA of the CDR3 is TGTGCCACCGAGACTAGCGAGGGCACAGATACGCAGTATTTT. It encodes CATETSEGTDTQYF.

This clonotype has a count of ten or more. The V call is TRBV5-4, the J call TRBJ1-2; 7 bases fit TRBD1. The CDR3 sequence is 15 residues long. The V gene's germline CDR1 is SGHNT and CDR2 YYREEE (reference sequence). Trimming removed 0 bases from V and 3 bases from J; junction bases left unmatched: 5. CDR3 sequence: CASSLGLQGDYGYTF. The CDR3 region has the DNA TGTGCCAGCAGCTTGGGCCTCCAGGGGGACTATGGCTACACCTTC.

This clonotype was recorded at least ten times. This chain uses TRBV23-1 with TRBJ2-7; 9 bases agree with TRBD1. TRBV23-1 is placed among ORFs of uncertain function. Losses at the gene ends were 6 bases for V and 2 bases for J; bases not matched to a gene: 5. The CDR3 spans 14 residues. CDR3 bases: TGCGCCAGCAGGCACAGGGGGCGACCCTACGAGCAGTACTTC. This encodes CASRHRGRPYEQYF.

This clonotype occurred many times. The V and J genes are TRBV7-2 and TRBJ2-5; tentative D call: TRBD2 (5 bases). Per the germline V gene, CDR1 is SGHTA and CDR2 is FQGNSA. This CDR3 has 16 amino acids. Trimming pared 1 base from V and 5 bases from J, leaving 17 bases between. Here the CDR3 DNA reads TGTGCCAGCAGCTTAGAGGCCCGGGCGGGCGGCGAGACCCAGTACTTC. Translated, it gives CASSLEARAGGETQYF.

Ten or more counts support this clonotype. The gene calls are TRBV6-1 and TRBJ2-7; unclear D gene. The V and J ends lost 4 bases and 2 bases respectively, with 12 bases between them. Per the germline V gene, CDR1 is MNHNS and CDR2 is SASEGT. CDR3 size: 14 residues. CDR3 coding DNA: TGTGCCAGCAGTGTAGGCATCCCTACCTACGAGCAGTACTTC. It yields the protein CASSVGIPTYEQYF.

This clonotype appeared a few times. This may be a read error: a much more frequent sequence differs by one nucleotide. The chain links TRBV29-1 to TRBJ2-7, with no clear D. CDR1 SQVTM and CDR2 ANQGSEA come from the germline V gene. The CDR3 has 12 residues. CDR3 DNA: TGCTGCGTTGAGGTAAGGGCGGACGAGCAGTACTTC. It codes for CCVEVRADEQYF.

This clonotype has at least ten counts. This rearrangement joins TRBV7-9 to TRBJ2-1; no reliable D call. Germline V gene lookup returns CDR1 SEHNR and CDR2 FQNEAQ (reference sequence). This CDR3 has 13 amino acids. Trimming removed 2 bases at V and 5 bases at J, with 7 bases between. The CDR3 coding sequence is TGTGCCAGCAGCTTAAGGCCAGACAATGAGCAGTTCTTC. It codes for CASSLRPDNEQFF.

This clonotype was seen at least ten times. The CDR3 spells CASSLKKGTSGRPLNEQFF. The CDR3, as DNA: TGTGCCAGCAGCTTGAAAAAAGGGACTAGCGGGAGGCCGCTCAATGAGCAGTTCTTC. This chain connects TRBV6-2 or TRBV6-3 to TRBJ2-1, with TRBD2 matching 15 bases. J lost 6 bases, V lost 6 bases, and 15 bases had no gene match. This CDR3 comprises 19 residues. In germline, CDR1 is MNHEY, CDR2 SVGEGT.

This clonotype was seen ten or more times. The J gene is TRBJ2-3, the V gene TRBV4-3, with TRBD2 matching 9 bases. This CDR3 has 18 residues. Germline CDR1 reads LGHNA; CDR2 reads YSLEER. The ends lost 0 bases at V and 5 bases at J; junction bases unmatched: 12. The CDR3 DNA reads as TGCGCCAGCAGCCAAGATAGGACGGCTAGCGGGGCCCGAGATACGCAGTATTTT. It encodes CASSQDRTASGARDTQYF.

This clonotype was counted many times. The V gene is TRBV6-6, the J gene TRBJ1-4; 7 bases agree with TRBD1. From germline, CDR1 is MNHNY and CDR2 SVGAGI (reference sequence). J lost 1 base, V lost 6 bases, and 11 bases had no gene match. This CDR3 comprises 17 residues. CDR3 bases: TGTGCCAGCAGGTCCAGGGGGGGGGCGCGAACTAATGAAAAACTGTTTTTT. Translating it yields CASRSRGGARTNEKLFF.

This clonotype was seen more than once but under ten times. The chain recombines TRBV28 with TRBJ2-7, with D tentatively TRBD2 (5 bases). The CDR3 loop spans 13 amino acids. V lost 6 bases to trimming and J lost 3 bases, with 12 bases between them. The V gene's germline CDR1 is MDHEN and CDR2 SYDVKM. CDR3 coding DNA: TGTGCCAGCAGCCTTGGACTGGACTACGAGCAGTACTTC. As protein: CASSLGLDYEQYF.